A single sample gave rise to the 20 T cell receptor beta chains below, sequenced in a study of T cell repertoires in cytomegalovirus infection (dated by TCRdb to between 2017 and 2020). These receptors have no known antigen. The treatment or condition label on this specimen signifies: in vitro stimulation with specific CMV peptide epitopes to enrich CMV-specific T cells. The sequencer listed for this sample is Illumina HiSeq 1500. The raw public reads went through TCRdb reprocessing: fastp at Q25, MiXCR clone calling, in-frame beta chains kept. Rows with a matching CDR3 protein are joined into one entry that keeps the most common DNA and genes. This sample holds about 890,000 distinct CDR3 sequences; under 40% were observed only once. The ten largest clones add up to roughly 13% of the sample. The sequenced sample was cultured CD8+ T cells from PBMCs, obtained from culture after CMV antigen stimulation. Receptors originate from a human donor in good health (CMV status not recorded). Some clones in this sample may be carry-over from other donors' samples.

The V and J genes are TRBV20-1 and TRBJ1-2, with 10 bases lining up with TRBD1. Germline-derived CDR1 and CDR2 are DFQATT and SNEGSKA (reference sequence). The CDR3 runs to 15 residues. The CDR3 spells CSGPPGQGYDYGYTF. In DNA, the CDR3 is TGCAGCGGCCCCCCGGGACAGGGGTATGACTATGGCTACACCTTC.

This chain uses TRBV20-1 with TRBJ2-2; D may match TRBD1 or TRBD2 (6 bases each). From germline, CDR1 is DFQATT and CDR2 SNEGSKA (reference sequence). Trimming took off 0 bases at V and 2 bases at J, with 25 bases between the two ends. The CDR3 extends over 20 amino acids. The CDR3 DNA is TGCAGTGCTAGAGATCCCGGACGACTATGGGGGGCCAAAAACACCGGGGAGCTGTTTTTT. It is translated as CSARDPGRLWGAKNTGELFF.

This clonotype was detected ten times or more. The chain joins TRBV7-6 to TRBJ2-3, with D unclear. The CDR3 covers 16 residues. Trimming removed 2 bases at V and 1 base at J, with 13 bases between. Germline V CDR1 and CDR2: SGHVS, FNYEAQ. CDR3 sequence: CASSLSSASGTDTQYF. The CDR3 DNA reads TGTGCCAGCAGCTTATCCTCGGCCAGCGGCACAGATACGCAGTATTTT.

The V and J genes are TRBV28 and TRBJ2-5; possibly TRBD2 for D (7 bases). The germline gives CDR1 MDHEN, CDR2 SYDVKM. V was cut by 5 bases and J by 0 bases, with 16 bases left in between. The CDR3 has 16 residues. The CDR3 reads CASSPLGGGYQETQYF. CDR3 nucleotides: TGTGCCAGCAGTCCACTAGGGGGGGGGTACCAAGAGACCCAGTACTTC.

This clonotype was counted only a few times. J is TRBJ1-1 and V is TRBV6-1; D is unresolved. The V and J ends lost 7 bases and 7 bases respectively, with 16 bases between them. Germline V CDR1 and CDR2: MNHNS, SASEGT. CDR3 size: 13 residues. Here the CDR3 DNA reads TGTGCCAGCACCCCCGCCTCTCCTATTGAAGCTTTCTTT. The encoded protein is CASTPASPIEAFF.

The V call is TRBV20-1, the J call TRBJ2-5, with a possible D match to TRBD1 (5 bases). The CDR3 has 22 residues. CDR1 DFQATT and CDR2 SNEGSKA come from the germline V gene (reference sequence). V was cut by 1 base and J by 0 bases, with 33 bases left in between. The CDR3 region is CSARGGAPGFGEQVPYQETQYF. CDR3 bases: TGCAGTGCTAGAGGTGGGGCTCCAGGTTTTGGTGAGCAAGTACCGTACCAAGAGACCCAGTACTTC.

The chain is built from TRBV7-9 and TRBJ1-4; D is ambiguous. The CDR3 covers 17 residues. The V end lost 5 bases, the J end lost 0 bases, and 16 bases lay between the germline ends. In germline, CDR1 is SEHNR, CDR2 FQNEAQ (reference sequence). This CDR3 is CASSPTTNSATNEKLFF. DNA for the CDR3: TGTGCCAGCAGCCCAACGACAAATTCTGCAACTAATGAAAAACTGTTTTTT.

The chain employs TRBV29-1 and TRBJ2-1; possibly TRBD1 for D (6 bases). The CDR3 consists of 17 residues. Germline V CDR1 and CDR2: SQVTM, ANQGSEA. V was pared by 8 bases and J by 3 bases, with 26 bases between. The CDR3 is CSPNIRGREADYNEQFF. DNA for the CDR3: TGCAGCCCTAATATCAGGGGCAGGGAAGCGGACTACAATGAGCAGTTCTTC.

The table lists this clonotype with a few counts. The chain recombines TRBV7-9 with TRBJ1-1; D gene uncertain. Trimming shortened V by 1 base and J by 3 bases, and 18 bases separated the two germline ends. The CDR3 sequence is 17 residues long. Germline CDR1 and CDR2: SEHNR and FQNEAQ (reference sequence). CDR3 sequence reads: CASSLERGPWTYTEAFF. DNA of the CDR3: TGTGCCAGCAGCTTAGAACGTGGTCCGTGGACGTACACTGAAGCTTTCTTT.

This clonotype was seen a few times. The CDR3 nucleotides are TGTGCCAGCACCAATACAGGTTCTAACTATGGCTACACCTTC. This encodes CASTNTGSNYGYTF. The V and J genes are TRBV6-2 or TRBV6-3 and TRBJ1-2; D might be TRBD1 (5 bases). V dropped 7 bases and J dropped 0 bases, with 12 bases sitting between them. The CDR3 is 14 amino acids. CDR1 is MNHEY and CDR2 is SVGEGT in the germline V gene.

This rearrangement joins TRBV2 to TRBJ2-7; D gene unclear. Germline CDR1 reads SNHLY; CDR2 reads FYNNEI. The CDR3 has 12 residues. The V gene lost 6 bases and the J gene lost 3 bases, with 9 bases spanning the gap. The CDR3 is CASRRNLYEQYV. CDR3 DNA: TGTGCCAGCAGACGGAATCTCTACGAGCAGTACGTC.

This clonotype was seen only a few times. The chain's CDR3 is CASSDRDRGITEAFF. As DNA, the CDR3 is TGTGCCAGCAGCGACCGGGACAGGGGGATCACTGAAGCTTTCTTT. The gene calls are TRBV7-9 and TRBJ1-1; TRBD1 agrees at 11 bases. The CDR3 loop spans 15 amino acids. The V and J ends lost 5 bases and 4 bases, in that order; junction bases with no gene match: 6. The germline V gene encodes CDR1 SEHNR and CDR2 FQNEAQ (reference sequence). Together with reference TRBV7-9 and TRBJ1-1, the CDR3 gives the full variable domain: DTGVSQNPRHKITKRGQNVTFRCDPISEHNRLYWYRQTLGQGPEFLTYFQNEAQLEKSRLLSDRFSAERPKGSFSTLEIQRTEQGDSAMYLCASSDRDRGITEAFFGQGTRLTVV.

This clonotype was seen a handful of times. The V gene is TRBV2, the J gene TRBJ2-2, with D maybe TRBD1 (6 bases). Germline V gene sequence: CDR1 SNHLY, CDR2 FYNNEI. V lost 6 bases and J lost 6, with 17 bases in between. This CDR3 contains 15 residues. CDR3 residues: CASRGDNLDSGELFF. The CDR3 nucleotides read TGTGCCAGCAGAGGGGACAACCTGGACTCCGGGGAGCTGTTTTTT. Variable domain in full (rest from reference TRBV2 and TRBJ2-2): EPEVTQTPSHQVTQMGQEVILRCVPISNHLYFYWYRQILGQKVEFLVSFYNNEISEKSEIFDDQFSVERPDGSNFTLKIRSTKLEDSAMYFCASRGDNLDSGELFFGEGSRLTVL.

This clonotype was seen ten or more times. The chain employs TRBV10-2 and TRBJ2-1; 12 nucleotides align to TRBD2. Unmatched junction bases numbered 1, after V lost 6 bases and J lost 4 bases. This CDR3 region has 14 residues. Germline loops: CDR1 WSHSY, CDR2 SAAADI. In DNA form, the CDR3 reads TGCGCCAGCAGAGGACTAGCGGGGTACAATGAGCAGTTCTTC. Protein product: CASRGLAGYNEQFF.

The chain employs TRBV2 and TRBJ2-2; 7 positions agree with TRBD1. V shed 6 bases and J 4 bases; nucleotides not matched to a gene: 2. The CDR3 covers 13 residues. CDR1 and CDR2 (germline): SNHLY, FYNNEI. DNA for the CDR3: TGTGCCAGCAGAGGGACAGTCACCGGGGAGCTGTTTTTT. Amino acid sequence: CASRGTVTGELFF.

This clonotype was found a few times. The DNA of the CDR3 is TGTGCCAGCAGTTTCCCTAGCGGGGGGGCCAATGAGCAGTTCTTC. Its translation is CASSFPSGGANEQFF. The chain has TRBV12-3 or TRBV12-4 and TRBJ2-1, with 12 bases lining up with TRBD2. The CDR3 covers 15 residues. Unmatched junction bases numbered 3, after V lost 3 bases and J lost 6 bases.

This clonotype was recorded a few times. This chain uses TRBV10-3 with TRBJ1-5; no clear D. Germline CDR1 reads ENHRY; CDR2 reads SYGVKD. Trimming cost V 6 bases and J 0 bases, with 12 bases left between them. The CDR3 length is 15 residues. CDR3 sequence (DNA): TGTGCCATCAGCCCCGGACGGAATAGCAATCAGCCCCAGCATTTT. Encoded protein: CAISPGRNSNQPQHF.

V usage is TRBV10-3 and J usage is TRBJ1-2; 9 bases fit TRBD1. The trim removed 10 bases at V and 3 bases at J, leaving 12 bases unmatched. CDR1 and CDR2 from the germline V gene are ENHRY and SYGVKD. The CDR3 is made up of 15 amino acids. CDR3 nucleotides: TGTGCCACGATTTTTCGACAGGGGGAAGACTATGGCTACACCTTC. This encodes CATIFRQGEDYGYTF.

This clonotype was picked up many times. The rearrangement uses TRBV6-6 and TRBJ2-7; D remains ambiguous. CDR1 is MNHNY, CDR2 SVGAGI, per germline (reference sequence). Trimming shortened V by 3 bases and J by 0 bases, and 6 bases separated the two germline ends. This CDR3 region has 13 residues. The CDR3 DNA reads TGTGCCAGCAGTTATAATCCCTCCTACGAGCAGTACGTC. Its protein product is CASSYNPSYEQYV.

The chain couples TRBV7-8 to TRBJ2-1, with D tentatively TRBD1 or TRBD2 (6 bases each). Germline V gene sequence: CDR1 SGHVS, CDR2 FQNEAQ. CDR3 length: 13 amino acids. V lost 8 bases and J lost 7, with 15 bases in between. CDR3 residues: CASGQLGGNEQFF. DNA for the CDR3: TGTGCCAGCGGTCAGCTAGGGGGGAATGAGCAGTTCTTC.